Shown below are 28 T cell receptor beta chains from a single sample sequenced in a study of blood T cells in healthy people across ages. Sample-barcoded 5' priming and a J-beta primer mix drove a second PCR of roughly 7 to 11 cycles. TCRdb fed the 5' RACE reads into MiXCR, producing one record per CDR3 protein. Of about 930,000 distinct CDR3 sequences in the sample, just under 30% are singletons; the top ten hold about 10%. These records were also assigned to another study, of T cells of mothers and their children.

Sequenced: blood. The receptors here all came from a woman in her 40s in good health.

The gene calls are TRBV5-1 and TRBJ2-5, with D maybe TRBD1 (5 bases). The CDR3 totals 12 residues. V shed 4 bases and J shed 11 bases, with 15 bases lying between them. Germline V gene data show CDR1 as SGHRS and CDR2 as YFSETQ. CDR3 sequence: CASSRDSVEQYF. In nucleotides, the CDR3 is TGCGCCAGCAGCCGAGACAGCGTAGAGCAGTACTTC.

This clonotype was seen a handful of times. The rearrangement links TRBV27 to TRBJ1-4; the match to TRBD1 covers 8 bases. The length of the CDR3 is 14 residues. Losses at the gene ends were 5 bases for V and 6 bases for J; bases not matched to a gene: 5. From germline, CDR1 is MNHEY and CDR2 SMNVEV (reference sequence). As DNA, the CDR3 is TGTGCCAGCAGTATTCAGGGGGCGGATGAAAAACTGTTTTTT. Translation gives CASSIQGADEKLFF.

This clonotype was recorded many times. The chain links TRBV4-1 to TRBJ2-5; no reliable D call. The CDR3 is made up of 16 amino acids. Germline CDR1 and CDR2: MGHRA and YSYEKL. Trimming left V 1 base short and J 4 bases short, with 16 bases between. The CDR3 nucleotides read TGCGCCAGCAGCCAAGCTTTCGGGTCCACCAGAGAGACCCAGTACTTC. Its protein product is CASSQAFGSTRETQYF.

V gene TRBV20-1 combines with J gene TRBJ1-4; TRBD1 is a possible D gene (6 bases). The CDR3 covers 15 residues. Germline-derived CDR1 and CDR2 are DFQATT and SNEGSKA (reference sequence). V lost 0 bases and J 5 bases, leaving 13 bases between the germline ends. CDR3 coding DNA: TGCAGTGCTAGAGACTGGGAGAGGGGGAATGAAAAACTGTTTTTT. It encodes CSARDWERGNEKLFF.

On this clonotype: Sequence at one end of the junction differs from germline and may be a read error. The chain couples TRBV3-1 to TRBJ2-1; D unresolved. Germline V gene data show CDR1 as LGHDT and CDR2 as YNNKEL (reference sequence). This CDR3 comprises 15 residues. For the CDR3, the DNA is TGTGCCAGCAGCCAGGAGACGACTCCCTACAATGAGGAGTTCTTC. It codes for CASSQETTPYNEEFF.

This clonotype was recorded a few times. The chain uses TRBV25-1 and TRBJ1-4, with D possibly being TRBD1 (5 bases). This CDR3 comprises 13 residues. Trimming removed 1 base at V and 10 bases at J, with 10 bases between. Germline CDR1 is MGHDK and CDR2 is SYGVNS. The CDR3 is CASSEFARGKLFF. The CDR3 DNA follows: TGTGCCAGCAGTGAATTCGCAAGGGGAAAACTGTTTTTT. The variable domain in full, completed from reference TRBV25-1 and TRBJ1-4, reads EADIYQTPRYLVIGTGKKITLECSQTMGHDKMYWYQQDPGMELHLIHYSYGVNSTEKGDLSSESTVSRIRTEHFPLTLESARPSHTSQYLCASSEFARGKLFFGSGTQLSVL.

This chain uses TRBV18 with TRBJ2-4, with no clear D. Germline assignment: CDR1 KGHSH and CDR2 LQKENI. The CDR3 covers 14 residues. V was trimmed by 4 bases and J by 3 bases, leaving 10 bases between them. CDR3 in amino acids: CASSLPYSKNIQYF. The CDR3 coding sequence is TGTGCCAGCTCACTACCCTATAGCAAAAACATTCAGTACTTC.

The chain couples TRBV6-4 to TRBJ2-5; D remains ambiguous. Looked up from germline, CDR1 is MRHNA and CDR2 is SNTAGT. The CDR3 runs 13 residues. Trimming pared 3 bases from V and 4 bases from J, leaving 9 bases between. The CDR3, as DNA: TGTGCCAGCAGTGAGAGCGCTGGAGAGACCCAGTACTTC. Its translation: CASSESAGETQYF.

The rearrangement joins TRBV9 to TRBJ2-7, with 9 bases aligning to TRBD2. The germline gives CDR1 SGDLS, CDR2 YYNGEE. This CDR3 comprises 16 residues. V dropped 0 bases and J dropped 6; count of bases not matched to a gene: 10. The CDR3 sequence: CASSVVPGGGASEQYF. The CDR3 nucleotides are TGTGCCAGCAGCGTAGTACCCGGCGGGGGGGCAAGCGAGCAGTACTTC.

This clonotype occurred many times. The chain employs TRBV7-6 and TRBJ2-7, with 8 nucleotides matching TRBD1. V lost 5 bases, J lost 7 bases, and 7 bases stayed unmatched. CDR1 SGHVS and CDR2 FNYEAQ come from the germline V gene. This CDR3 contains 13 residues. CDR3 in amino acids: CASSNRGTDEQYF. CDR3 nucleotides: TGTGCCAGCAGCAACAGGGGGACTGATGAGCAGTACTTC.

The gene calls are TRBV29-1 and TRBJ2-1; D may be TRBD2 (5 bases). Looked up from germline, CDR1 is SQVTM and CDR2 is ANQGSEA. V was pared by 4 bases and J by 4 bases, with 14 bases between. The CDR3 extends over 14 amino acids. CDR3: CSVGAEGEYNEQFF. CDR3 coding DNA: TGCAGCGTTGGAGCTGAGGGAGAGTACAATGAGCAGTTCTTC.

The gene calls are TRBV20-1 and TRBJ2-5, with D perhaps matching TRBD2 (5 bases). Germline V gene data show CDR1 as DFQATT and CDR2 as SNEGSKA (reference sequence). This CDR3 contains 16 residues. Trimming left V 0 bases short and J 2 bases short, with 16 bases between. CDR3 loop: CSARDLGRPGQETQYF. DNA of the CDR3: TGCAGTGCTAGAGATCTCGGCAGACCGGGGCAAGAGACCCAGTACTTC.

The chain uses TRBV5-1 and TRBJ1-6; the D is unclear. Trimming pared 0 bases from V and 7 bases from J, leaving 11 bases between. This CDR3 region has 15 residues. CDR1 and CDR2 (germline): SGHRS, YFSETQ. CDR3 sequence reads: CASSLVGGSNSPLHF. As DNA, the CDR3 is TGCGCCAGCAGCTTGGTTGGAGGTTCCAATTCACCCCTCCACTTT.

J is TRBJ1-5 and V is TRBV28; D remains unclear. Germline CDR1 MDHEN, CDR2 SYDVKM. V lost 4 bases and J lost 4, with 11 bases in between. This CDR3 region has 14 residues. As DNA, the CDR3 is TGTGCCAGCAGTTCGTCAGGCCCAAATCAGCCCCAGCATTTT. Its translation: CASSSSGPNQPQHF.

This chain links TRBV5-1 with TRBJ1-2; TRBD1 matches 7 bases. The CDR3 spans 14 residues. Germline CDR1 is SGHRS and CDR2 is YFSETQ. Trimming at V came to 4 bases and at J to 3 bases, leaving 6 bases not matched to a gene. This CDR3 reads CASSPGTEDYGYTF. The DNA of the CDR3 is TGCGCCAGCAGCCCCGGGACAGAGGACTATGGCTACACCTTC. The entire variable domain, with the rest obtained from reference TRBV5-1 and TRBJ1-2, is as follows: KAGVTQTPRYLIKTRGQQVTLSCSPISGHRSVSWYQQTPGQGLQFLFEYFSETQRNKGNFPGRFSGRQFSNSRSEMNVSTLELGDSALYLCASSPGTEDYGYTFGSGTRLTVV.

This clonotype was found a few times. The chain is built from TRBV29-1 and TRBJ1-1; possibly TRBD1 for D (5 bases). Trimming shortened V by 5 bases and J by 1 base, and 8 bases separated the two germline ends. Looked up from germline, CDR1 is SQVTM and CDR2 is ANQGSEA. CDR3 length equals 12 residues. CDR3 in amino acids: CSVPGGNTEAFF. The CDR3 DNA is TGCAGCGTTCCTGGGGGGAACACTGAAGCTTTCTTT.

The chain carries TRBV28 and TRBJ2-3; no clear D. V dropped 3 bases and J dropped 6 bases, with 13 bases sitting between them. The CDR3 length is 14 residues. Germline loops: CDR1 MDHEN, CDR2 SYDVKM. The CDR3 spells CASSFSLRRDTQYF. The CDR3 nucleotides are TGTGCCAGCAGTTTCTCCCTCCGTAGGGATACGCAGTATTTT.

The rearrangement joins TRBV2 to TRBJ2-3; 13 nucleotides match TRBD2. Germline-derived CDR1 and CDR2 are SNHLY and FYNNEI. The CDR3 loop spans 17 amino acids. After removal of 4 bases from V and 3 bases from J, the junction contained 7 bases not matched to a gene. DNA for the CDR3: TGTGCCAGCAGTGGTGGGACTAGCGGGGCCGGGACAGATACGCAGTATTTT. Protein sequence: CASSGGTSGAGTDTQYF.

Of note for this clonotype: This clone may be a read error of a much larger clone one base away. The genes are TRBV3-1 and TRBJ2-1; 9 nucleotides match TRBD2. Germline V gene lookup returns CDR1 LGHDT and CDR2 YNNKEL (reference sequence). CDR3 size: 16 residues. The V segment lost 1 base and the J segment 4 bases; nucleotides outside the gene matches: 5. The CDR3 coding sequence is TGTGCCAGCAGCCAAGCTCGAGCGGGGGGATACAATGAGCAGTTCTTC. This codes for CASSQARAGGYNEQFF.

This clonotype was seen at least ten times. The chain uses TRBV28 and TRBJ2-5; 10 bases agree with TRBD2. The V gene's germline CDR1 is MDHEN and CDR2 SYDVKM. V lost 5 bases, J lost 0 bases, and 9 bases stayed unmatched. The CDR3 consists of 17 residues. Here the CDR3 reads CASSPGTTSGYQETQYF. CDR3 DNA: TGTGCCAGCAGTCCCGGGACGACTAGCGGGTACCAAGAGACCCAGTACTTC.

This clonotype was seen repeatedly, ten times or more. The chain has TRBV7-9 and TRBJ1-2; tentative D call: TRBD1 (5 bases). Germline CDR1 reads SEHNR; CDR2 reads FQNEAQ (reference sequence). The length of the CDR3 is 13 residues. V was trimmed by 5 bases and J by 6 bases, leaving 13 bases between them. CDR3: CASSRDSSHGYTF. Here the CDR3 DNA reads TGTGCCAGCAGCCGTGACAGTAGCCATGGCTACACCTTC.

This clonotype was seen just once. This chain joins TRBV20-1 and TRBJ1-2, with D possibly being TRBD1 (5 bases). The CDR3 consists of 16 residues. Germline V lookup: CDR1 DFQATT, CDR2 SNEGSKA (reference sequence). The V end was cut by 1 base, the J end by 4 bases, with 19 bases between. CDR3 bases: TGCAGTGCTAGAGCCGGGCAGTCAGGGACGAGCTATGGCTACACCTTC. Amino acids: CSARAGQSGTSYGYTF.

This clonotype was observed at least ten times. CDR3 nucleotide sequence: TGTGCCAGCAGCGTAGGCAGCGGGGTTATAGATACGCAGTATTTT. Protein: CASSVGSGVIDTQYF. The V and J genes are TRBV9 and TRBJ2-3; 7 nucleotides agree with TRBD2. The V and J ends lost 0 bases and 5 bases, in that order; junction bases with no gene match: 6. The CDR3 totals 15 residues. Germline-derived CDR1 and CDR2 are SGDLS and YYNGEE.

In its sample, this clonotype was seen a few times. This chain joins TRBV7-2 and TRBJ1-1, with D hard to call. The ends were cut back, 5 bases at V and 4 bases at J, with 17 bases in the middle. Germline V gene sequence: CDR1 SGHTA, CDR2 FQGNSA. The CDR3 loop spans 15 amino acids. Here the CDR3 reads CASSPSTRWGTEAFF. CDR3 bases: TGTGCCAGCAGCCCGTCGACACGATGGGGCACTGAAGCTTTCTTT.

This clonotype was seen ten or more times. The V gene is TRBV7-2, the J gene TRBJ2-7; a weak D match, TRBD1 (6 bases). Deletions cut 6 bases from V and 2 bases from J, with 17 bases between. The length of the CDR3 is 15 residues. CDR1 is SGHTA and CDR2 is FQGNSA in the germline V gene. CDR3 sequence reads: CASSSLGQTAYEQYF. In nucleotides, the CDR3 is TGTGCCAGCAGTTCCCTAGGACAGACCGCCTACGAGCAGTACTTC. The full variable domain, with the rest looked up from reference TRBV7-2 and TRBJ2-7, is GAGVSQSPSNKVTEKGKDVELRCDPISGHTALYWYRQSLGQGLEFLIYFQGNSAPDKSGLPSDRFSAERTGGSVSTLTIQRTQQEDSAVYLCASSSLGQTAYEQYFGPGTRLTVT.

This clonotype was recorded many times. The chain employs TRBV28 and TRBJ2-7; 7 nucleotides match TRBD2. The CDR3 length is 15 residues. Germline CDR1 is MDHEN and CDR2 is SYDVKM. V was pared by 5 bases and J by 0 bases, with 7 bases of the junction left unmatched. The chain's CDR3 is CASSASGDVSYEQYF. In nucleotides, the CDR3 is TGTGCCAGCAGTGCCAGCGGGGACGTCTCCTACGAGCAGTACTTC.

There are a few counts of this clonotype. V is TRBV5-1 and J is TRBJ2-3, with D unclear. V lost 0 bases to trimming and J lost 6 bases, with 11 bases between them. In germline, CDR1 is SGHRS, CDR2 YFSETQ. The CDR3 is made up of 14 amino acids. CDR3 in amino acids: CASSLATETDTQYF. CDR3 bases: TGCGCCAGCAGCTTGGCCACAGAAACCGATACGCAGTATTTT.

This chain connects TRBV7-2 to TRBJ2-4; maybe TRBD1 (6 bases). CDR3 length: 17 amino acids. Trimming pared 3 bases from V and 9 bases from J, leaving 24 bases between. Germline V gene data show CDR1 as SGHTA and CDR2 as FQGNSA. DNA of the CDR3: TGTGCCAGCAGCTTTTCGGCGAACAGGGCCCAAGGTCCCATTCAGTACTTC. Translated, it gives CASSFSANRAQGPIQYF.